This TCR beta chain appears in the sequencing data of a study of blood T cell repertoires in COVID-19. Study information: Sites in the United States, Italy and Spain provided acute and convalescent COVID-19 samples.

The protocol was immunoSEQ multiplex PCR, while the TCRdb copy is restricted to in-frame clones and leaves out a portion. The sample includes around 47,000 clones, just under 70% of them seen just once. Germline CDR1 is MNHEY and CDR2 is SVGAGI. V trimming: 5 bases; J trimming: 1 base; junction bases outside the gene matches: 4. The CDR3 spans 14 residues. V is TRBV6-5 and J is TRBJ2-7, with TRBD1 matching over 8 bases. The specimen was peripheral blood. The clonotype originates from an elderly man with acute or convalescent COVID-19. Here the CDR3 DNA reads TGTGCCAGCAGTACCCGGGACAGGTCCTACGAGCAGTACTTC. Protein product: CASSTRDRSYEQYF.